This TCR beta chain was recorded in a study of identical twins. This clonotype was found many times. Its matching antigen is unknown. Study-level points and caveats: Cord blood's abundant beta clonotypes had fewer insertions, unlike memory repertoires. Analyses based on zero insertions could be partly confounded by invariant MAIT and iNKT cells. Cross-sectional statistics, not tracking of the same donors, supported the conclusions.

The germline gives CDR1 SNHLY, CDR2 FYNNEI. This CDR3 spans 13 amino acids. V shed 8 bases, J shed 8 bases, and the junction held 4 bases outside the gene matches. TCRdb fed the 5' RACE reads into MiXCR, producing one record per CDR3 protein. The sample includes 200,000 to 250,000 distinct CDR3 sequences, roughly a tenth of them seen just once. Material: memory T cells sorted from blood. The chain employs TRBV2 and TRBJ1-6; TRBD1 aligns across 9 bases. The TCR sequence derives from a man between 45 and 60 years old in good health. Here the CDR3 reads CASAGQGDSPLHF. In DNA, the CDR3 is TGTGCCAGCGCGGGACAGGGTGATTCACCCCTCCACTTT.